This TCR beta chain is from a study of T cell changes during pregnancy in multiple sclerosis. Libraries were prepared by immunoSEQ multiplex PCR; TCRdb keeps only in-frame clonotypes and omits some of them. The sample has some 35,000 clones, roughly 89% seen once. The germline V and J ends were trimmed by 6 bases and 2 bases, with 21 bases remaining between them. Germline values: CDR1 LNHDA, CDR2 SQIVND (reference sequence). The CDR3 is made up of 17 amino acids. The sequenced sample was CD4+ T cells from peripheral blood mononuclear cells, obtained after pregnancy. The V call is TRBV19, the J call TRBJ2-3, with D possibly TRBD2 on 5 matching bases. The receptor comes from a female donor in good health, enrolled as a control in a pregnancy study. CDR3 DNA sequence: TGTGCCAGTAGCCTACGGGGTACTTCAAGCTTCACAGATACGCAGTATTTT. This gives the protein CASSLRGTSSFTDTQYF. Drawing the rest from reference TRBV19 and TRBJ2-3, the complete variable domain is DGGITQSPKYLFRKEGQNVTLSCEQNLNHDAMYWYRQDPGQGLRLIYYSQIVNDFQKGDIAEGYSVSREKKESFPLTVTSAQKNPTAFYLCASSLRGTSSFTDTQYFGPGTRLTVL.